This T cell receptor (beta chain) was recorded in a study of CD8+ T cells in alopecia areata. Study-wide results and limits: Alphabeta T cells residing in normal skin are also sequenced in scalp samples.

T lymphocytes (CD4+ and CD8+) were sorted from PBMCs. cDNA reverse transcribed from extracted RNA served as the sequencing template. The data were produced by immunoSEQ multiplex PCR, yet TCRdb's version contains in-frame clones alone and is incomplete. The sample includes about 150,000 clones, less than 65% seen only once; the top ten take approximately 19%. About this clone: The antigen is unknown.

The junction had 22 bases not matched to a gene; V was cut back by 5 bases and J by 3 bases. The CDR3 extends over 19 amino acids. Germline assignment: CDR1 SQVTM and CDR2 ANQGSEA. Sequencing was performed on CD8+ T cells sorted from blood, taken at week 0. The rearrangement joins TRBV29-1 to TRBJ1-2; TRBD1 matches at 9 bases. The sequence came from a human donor with alopecia areata. The DNA of the CDR3 is TGCAGCGTTCTCACTCTACAGGGGGCAGGGGCCTGGAGGGACTATGGCTACACCTTC. Translation gives CSVLTLQGAGAWRDYGYTF.